A selection of T cell receptor beta chains follows, all from one sample in a study of T cell responses to AZD1222 COVID-19 vaccine. Some clones are missing from TCRdb's copy, which holds only in-frame ones; the method was immunoSEQ multiplex PCR. The sample has 180,000 or so clones; roughly nine tenths are singletons. Sequencing used peripheral blood, obtained on day 0 of AZD1222 vaccination. The receptor set was obtained from an adult in good health. The CDR3 runs from the conserved cysteine through the conserved F or W. Fields, in order: V gene, clone size, D gene, J gene, CDR3 protein, CDR3 DNA. D genes are given only for firm matches. The size of a clone is reported for some rows only, either as once, few or many, or as a class for expanded clones.

TRBV9	.	TRBD1	TRBJ1-1	CASSAPGQGMTEAFF	TGTGCCAGCAGCGCTCCGGGACAGGGGATGACTGAAGCTTTCTTT
TRBV4-1	.	TRBD1	TRBJ1-4	CASSQGPTGIGVKLFF	TGCGCCAGCAGCCAAGGTCCGACAGGGATCGGGGTAAAACTGTTTTTT
TRBV6-5	.	.	TRBJ2-2	CASGTRYPDTGELFF	TGTGCCTCCGGCACGAGGTATCCCGACACCGGGGAGCTGTTTTTT
TRBV15	.	TRBD2	TRBJ2-7	CATSRDRSGSLEQYF	TGTGCCACCAGCAGAGATAGAAGCGGGAGTCTCGAGCAGTACTTC
TRBV2	.	.	TRBJ1-3	CASSVPSGNTIYF	TGTGCCAGCAGTGTCCCCTCTGGAAACACCATATATTTT
TRBV7-2	.	TRBD1	TRBJ1-5	CASSLVTGGGQPQHF	TGTGCCAGCAGCTTAGTAACAGGGGGCGGTCAGCCCCAGCATTTT
TRBV28	.	.	TRBJ1-2	CATIGDSNYGYTF	TGTGCCACCATCGGAGATAGTAACTATGGCTACACCTTC
TRBV20-1	.	.	TRBJ2-7	CSARGSDEQYF	TGCAGTGCTAGGGGATCCGACGAGCAGTACTTC
TRBV5-1	.	.	TRBJ2-7	CASPSGGGWEYF	TGCGCCAGCCCCTCTGGGGGCGGATGGGAGTACTTC
TRBV6-5	.	TRBD1	TRBJ2-7	CATSRDRGVDEQYF	TGTGCCACCAGCCGGGACAGGGGAGTCGACGAGCAGTACTTC
TRBV11-2	few	TRBD2	TRBJ2-7	CASSFTGTGGYEQYF	TGTGCCAGCAGCTTCACCGGGACGGGAGGGTACGAGCAGTACTTC
TRBV7-3	once	.	TRBJ1-1	CASSLTGPGDTEAFF	TGTGCCAGCAGCTTAACGGGACCAGGGGACACTGAAGCTTTCTTT
TRBV3-1/TRBV3-2	.	.	TRBJ1-1	CASSQLGSRTEAFF	TGTGCCAGCAGCCAGCTAGGGTCTCGGACTGAAGCTTTCTTT
TRBV7-9	.	.	TRBJ2-7	CASSSDTIPSEQYF	TGTGCCAGCAGCTCAGACACCATACCCTCCGAGCAGTACTTC
TRBV27	.	.	TRBJ1-6	CASSTPYLDSPLHF	TGTGCCAGCAGTACACCCTACTTGGATTCACCCCTCCACTTT
TRBV19	.	TRBD1	TRBJ1-1	CASRGTGVVTEAFF	TGTGCCAGTAGGGGAACAGGGGTGGTCACTGAAGCTTTCTTT
TRBV6-4	.	TRBD1	TRBJ2-7	CASPDRVYEQYF	TGTGCCAGTCCGGACAGGGTATACGAGCAGTACTTC
TRBV15	.	TRBD1	TRBJ2-6	CATSRGRQGAIGANVLTF	TGTGCCACCAGCAGAGGGAGACAGGGGGCGATCGGGGCCAACGTCCTGACTTTC
TRBV19	.	.	TRBJ1-5	CASSMQGLVRSNQPQHF	TGTGCCAGTAGTATGCAGGGGCTGGTTAGAAGCAATCAGCCCCAGCATTTT
TRBV12-3/TRBV12-4	.	.	TRBJ2-1	CASSPGFQEQFF	TGTGCCAGCAGTCCGGGTTTTCAGGAGCAGTTCTTC
TRBV2	once	TRBD1	TRBJ1-6	CASRIEFRDRGPLHF	TGTGCCAGCAGGATAGAATTCCGGGACAGGGGCCCCCTCCACTTT
TRBV10-3	.	.	TRBJ1-4	CAISVGANEKLFF	TGTGCCATCAGCGTGGGGGCTAATGAAAAACTGTTTTTT
TRBV30	.	TRBD2	TRBJ2-3	CAWSVPLAASSTDTQYF	TGTGCCTGGAGTGTACCACTAGCGGCTTCTAGCACAGATACGCAGTATTTT
TRBV18	.	TRBD2	TRBJ2-7	CASSPLLAGGPYEQYF	TGTGCCAGCTCACCATTACTAGCGGGAGGGCCGTACGAGCAGTACTTC
TRBV29-1	.	.	TRBJ1-5	CSVGGVNQPQHF	TGCAGCGTTGGTGGTGTCAATCAGCCCCAGCATTTT
TRBV2	.	.	TRBJ1-2	CASNAEGEGYGYTF	TGTGCCAGCAACGCGGAGGGGGAGGGCTATGGCTACACCTTC
TRBV6-4	.	.	TRBJ1-1	CASSDTARNTEAFF	TGTGCCAGCAGTGACACCGCTCGGAACACTGAAGCTTTCTTT
TRBV27	.	.	TRBJ1-5	CASSPGNQPQHF	TGTGCCAGCAGCCCTGGCAATCAGCCCCAGCATTTT